These 27 T cell receptor beta chains share one sample of origin, sequenced in a study of T cell repertoires in cytomegalovirus infection. One entry per CDR3 protein, called by TCRdb with MiXCR from the reads. The profile shows 740,000 or so distinct CDR3 sequences, roughly 36% of them singletons. The sequencing sample was made of PBMCs. The receptors were gathered from a human donor in good health (CMV status not recorded). Some clones in this sample may be carry-over from other donors' samples.

For this clonotype: A much larger clone is a single base away; this may be a read error. The rearrangement uses TRBV7-9 and TRBJ1-1; D possibly corresponds to TRBD1 (5 bases). The germline V gene has CDR1 SEHNR and CDR2 FQNEAQ (reference sequence). V gave up 4 bases and J gave up 1 base, with 10 bases separating them. CDR3 size: 14 residues. The CDR3 DNA follows: TGTGCCAGCAGCTCGGGGGGGTGGAACACTGAAGCTTTCTTT. Its protein product is CASSSGGWNTEAFF. The whole variable domain, filled in from reference TRBV7-9 and TRBJ1-1, reads DTGVSQNPRHKITKRGQNVTFRCDPISEHNRLYWYRQTLGQGPEFLTYFQNEAQLEKSRLLSDRFSAERPKGSFSTLEIQRTEQGDSAMYLCASSSGGWNTEAFFGQGTRLTVV.

V gene TRBV19 combines with J gene TRBJ2-6; unclear D gene. CDR3 length equals 15 residues. The V and J ends lost 6 bases and 0 bases respectively, with 9 bases between them. CDR1 LNHDA and CDR2 SQIVND come from the germline V gene (reference sequence). CDR3 bases: TGTGCCAGTAGGTCTTCACACTCTGGGGCCAACGTCCTGACTTTC. It specifies CASRSSHSGANVLTF.

The chain is built from TRBV29-1 and TRBJ1-2, with 8 nucleotides matching TRBD1. The CDR3 has 14 residues. V shed 4 bases, J shed 2 bases, and the junction held 6 bases outside the gene matches. The germline V gene has CDR1 SQVTM and CDR2 ANQGSEA. The CDR3 nucleotides read TGCAGCGTTGGTCAGGGGGCAGGAAACTATGGCTACACCTTC. As protein: CSVGQGAGNYGYTF.

This clonotype showed up just a few times. This chain joins TRBV14 and TRBJ1-2; TRBD1 matches 8 bases. The CDR3 runs to 16 residues. Trimming at V came to 2 bases and at J to 4 bases, leaving 9 bases not matched to a gene. Germline V CDR1 and CDR2: SGHDN, FVKESK. The CDR3: CASSQPDREGGYGYTF. CDR3 nucleotides: TGTGCCAGCAGCCAACCGGACAGGGAAGGAGGCTATGGCTACACCTTC.

This clonotype has only a few counts. The germline gene is not matched at one end of the junction; a read error may be the cause. The V call is TRBV7-7, the J call TRBJ2-2; D gene uncertain. The CDR3 is made up of 13 amino acids. In germline, CDR1 is SSHAT, CDR2 FNYEAQ (reference sequence). The CDR3 DNA reads TGTGCTAGCAGCTTGAAGTACACCGGGGAGCTGTTTTTT. This gives the protein CASSLKYTGELFF.

This clonotype was seen just once. The CDR3 does not close with the conserved phenylalanine or tryptophan, likely indicating a read error. No DNA is shown, since the ends of the CDR3 on it are uncertain; the CDR3 is the one TCRdb lists. The chain joins TRBV7-2 to TRBJ1-2; the table calls TRBD1, which could not be checked here. Germline V gene sequence: CDR1 SGHTA, CDR2 FQGNSA. The CDR3 is 15 amino acids long, termini counted. This chain's CDR3 is CASSVKGQGTYGYTL.

This clonotype has just a few counts. The chain joins TRBV7-6 to TRBJ1-3; 8 nucleotides align to TRBD1. Per the germline V gene, CDR1 is SGHVS and CDR2 is FNYEAQ. V lost 3 bases, J lost 0 bases, and 10 bases stayed unmatched. The CDR3 runs 18 residues. The CDR3 nucleotides are TGTGCCAGCAGCTTCTCACGGAAAGGACAGGGCTCTGGAAACACCATATATTTT. Encoded protein: CASSFSRKGQGSGNTIYF.

The V call is TRBV2, the J call TRBJ2-5; 11 positions match TRBD2. Germline assignment: CDR1 SNHLY and CDR2 FYNNEI. The trim removed 6 bases at V and 1 base at J, leaving 7 bases unmatched. This CDR3 comprises 16 residues. The CDR3: CASRDLAGGRQETQYF. The CDR3, as DNA: TGTGCCAGCAGGGACCTAGCGGGGGGACGCCAAGAGACCCAGTACTTC.

This chain joins TRBV28 and TRBJ1-5; 9 nucleotides align to TRBD1. This CDR3 has 16 residues. With V trimmed by 4 bases and J by 2 bases, 6 bases remained unmatched. CDR1 is MDHEN, CDR2 SYDVKM, per germline. The CDR3 region is CASSSDRGGRNQPQHF. CDR3 DNA sequence: TGTGCCAGCAGTTCGGACAGGGGCGGTCGCAATCAGCCCCAGCATTTT.

This clonotype was counted only a few times. This sequence joins TRBV7-9 and TRBJ2-7; TRBD1 might be the D (7 bases). V was pared by 2 bases and J by 2 bases, with 16 bases between. The CDR3 length is 16 residues. Germline V gene lookup returns CDR1 SEHNR and CDR2 FQNEAQ (reference sequence). The DNA of the CDR3 is TGTGCCAGCAGCTTAAGTCAGGGGGACTCTACCTACGAGCAGTACTTC. Its translation is CASSLSQGDSTYEQYF.

This clonotype was seen once. The chain joins TRBV12-3 or TRBV12-4 to TRBJ2-1, with no clear D. Trimming pared 1 base from V and 0 bases from J, leaving 10 bases between. This CDR3 region has 16 residues. The CDR3 is CASSLGPPGSYNEQFF. CDR3 DNA sequence: TGTGCCAGCAGTTTAGGCCCTCCGGGCTCCTACAATGAGCAGTTCTTC.

Many counts were recorded for this clonotype. The V call is TRBV7-8, the J call TRBJ2-1, with 9 bases lining up with TRBD2. This CDR3 is built from 18 residues. Germline V gene lookup returns CDR1 SGHVS and CDR2 FQNEAQ. V lost 1 base and J lost 4; bases outside the gene matches: 11. In DNA form, the CDR3 reads TGTGCCAGCAGCTTAGTGGGCGGGGGGGCTTTGGGTTACAATGAGCAGTTCTTC. Protein product: CASSLVGGGALGYNEQFF.

V usage is TRBV12-3 or TRBV12-4 and J usage is TRBJ1-2; D is undetermined. The CDR3 has 13 amino acids. Trimming shortened V by 1 base and J by 6 bases, and 9 bases separated the two germline ends. CDR3 sequence reads: CASSLGAADGYTF. The CDR3 DNA reads TGTGCCAGCAGTTTAGGGGCGGCGGATGGCTACACCTTC.

This clonotype was seen once. Because the CDR3 is missing its conserved closing phenylalanine or tryptophan, this is likely a read error. The chain combines TRBV5-5 with TRBJ2-5; 10 bases align to TRBD2. The V gene end was trimmed by 5 bases and the J gene end by 5 bases; junction bases not matched to a gene: 15. This CDR3 is built from 17 residues. Germline values: CDR1 SGHKS, CDR2 YYEKEE (reference sequence). The CDR3 DNA sequence: TGTGCCAGCAGGGATGGACTAGCGGCATCGATTTTGGAGACCCAGTACTTA. It specifies CASRDGLAASILETQYL.

This clonotype was detected a few times. The genes are TRBV5-6 and TRBJ2-7, with 7 bases that match TRBD1. The CDR3 has 14 amino acids. V trimming: 2 bases; J trimming: 7 bases; junction bases outside the gene matches: 9. From germline, CDR1 is SGHDT and CDR2 YYEEEE. The DNA for the CDR3 is TGTGCCAGCAGCTTCGAACAGGGGTGGAGGGAGCAGTACTTC. This sequence encodes CASSFEQGWREQYF.

This sequence joins TRBV12-3 or TRBV12-4 and TRBJ1-3; D uncertain. The CDR3 length is 14 residues. Trimming removed 2 bases at V and 4 bases at J, with 9 bases between. CDR3: CASSLRGQGNTIYF. The CDR3 coding sequence is TGTGCCAGCAGTTTACGGGGTCAAGGAAACACCATATATTTT.

This clonotype was detected a few times. V gene TRBV7-6 combines with J gene TRBJ2-7, with TRBD1 identical over 7 bases. Germline-derived CDR1 and CDR2 are SGHVS and FNYEAQ. The CDR3 length is 13 residues. V shed 5 bases and J 2 bases; nucleotides not matched to a gene: 3. CDR3 nucleotide sequence: TGTGCCAGCAGCCGGGGACAGACCTACGAGCAGTACTTC. Translating gives CASSRGQTYEQYF.

The chain uses TRBV7-9 and TRBJ2-6; tentatively, D is TRBD1 (6 bases). From germline, CDR1 is SEHNR and CDR2 FQNEAQ (reference sequence). Trimming shortened V by 5 bases and J by 0 bases, and 11 bases separated the two germline ends. This CDR3 comprises 16 residues. CDR3 in amino acids: CASSARGTSGANVLTF. DNA for the CDR3: TGTGCCAGCAGCGCCAGGGGCACCTCTGGGGCCAACGTCCTGACTTTC.

In this sample, this clonotype turned up once. It may be a read error: a sequence one base away is much more abundant. V usage is TRBV28 and J usage is TRBJ1-1; D unresolved. There are 11 residues in the CDR3. Germline lookup yields CDR1 MDHEN and CDR2 SYDVKM. V lost 5 bases and J 6 bases, leaving 7 bases between the germline ends. CDR3 nucleotides: TGTGCCAGCAGTACAAACCCTGAAGCTTTCTTT. Protein sequence: CASSTNPEAFF.

The genes are TRBV7-9 and TRBJ2-1; 10 bases are shared with TRBD2. The V and J ends lost 1 base and 7 bases, in that order; junction bases with no gene match: 7. Germline loops: CDR1 SEHNR, CDR2 FQNEAQ (reference sequence). The CDR3 is made up of 16 amino acids. In DNA form, the CDR3 reads TGTGCCAGCAGCTTAGGGGGACTAGCGCCGACTAATGAGCAGTTCTTC. As protein: CASSLGGLAPTNEQFF. Looking up the rest from reference TRBV7-9 and TRBJ2-1 gives the full variable domain: DTGVSQNPRHKITKRGQNVTFRCDPISEHNRLYWYRQTLGQGPEFLTYFQNEAQLEKSRLLSDRFSAERPKGSFSTLEIQRTEQGDSAMYLCASSLGGLAPTNEQFFGPGTRLTVL.

V gene TRBV5-1 combines with J gene TRBJ1-3, with no clear D. The CDR3 is 15 amino acids. Germline V lookup: CDR1 SGHRS, CDR2 YFSETQ. The V and J ends lost 6 bases and 0 bases respectively, with 13 bases between them. The CDR3 loop reads CASTPSGFSGNTIYF. DNA of the CDR3: TGCGCCAGCACTCCATCCGGCTTCTCTGGAAACACCATATATTTT. Variable domain in full (rest from reference TRBV5-1 and TRBJ1-3): KAGVTQTPRYLIKTRGQQVTLSCSPISGHRSVSWYQQTPGQGLQFLFEYFSETQRNKGNFPGRFSGRQFSNSRSEMNVSTLELGDSALYLCASTPSGFSGNTIYFGEGSWLTVV.

This chain links TRBV10-3 with TRBJ2-1; tentative D call: TRBD1 (6 bases). Germline values: CDR1 ENHRY, CDR2 SYGVKD. This CDR3 has 13 residues. V lost 8 bases to trimming and J lost 4 bases, with 12 bases between them. The CDR3 sequence is CAIAGQHYNEQFF. CDR3 DNA: TGTGCCATCGCTGGACAGCATTACAATGAGCAGTTCTTC.

CDR3: CASSRSGGARETQYF. In nucleotides, the CDR3 is TGTGCCAGCAGTCGTAGCGGGGGGGCCCGGGAGACCCAGTACTTC. The chain has TRBV28 and TRBJ2-5; 11 positions agree with TRBD2. Trimming took 5 bases from V and 5 from J; bases not matched to a gene: 7. CDR1 and CDR2 (germline): MDHEN, SYDVKM. This CDR3 has 15 residues.

This clonotype was seen a handful of times. This rearrangement joins TRBV4-1 to TRBJ1-5, with TRBD1 as a possible D gene (5 bases). The germline V and J ends were trimmed by 6 bases and 0 bases, with 15 bases remaining between them. The CDR3 loop spans 16 amino acids. The germline V gene has CDR1 MGHRA and CDR2 YSYEKL. CDR3 residues: CASSPVRGASNQPQHF. DNA of the CDR3: TGCGCCAGCAGTCCCGTGAGGGGCGCTAGCAATCAGCCCCAGCATTTT.

This chain joins TRBV28 and TRBJ1-2; D is possibly TRBD1 (5 bases). The CDR3 spans 14 residues. CDR1 MDHEN and CDR2 SYDVKM come from the germline V gene. Trimming shortened V by 8 bases and J by 4 bases, and 17 bases separated the two germline ends. The CDR3 bases are TGTGCCAGCTCGAACCGAGGGGTTACCTATGGCTACACCTTC. This sequence encodes CASSNRGVTYGYTF.

The J gene is TRBJ1-2, the V gene TRBV6-1, with TRBD1 matching over 8 bases. Germline lookup yields CDR1 MNHNS and CDR2 SASEGT. With V trimmed by 0 bases and J by 0 bases, 3 bases remained unmatched. The CDR3 consists of 16 residues. The CDR3, as DNA: TGTGCCAGCAGTGAAGCAGGGGGACAGGCTAACTATGGCTACACCTTC. The encoded protein is CASSEAGGQANYGYTF.

This clonotype was seen repeatedly, ten times or more. The chain employs TRBV28 and TRBJ2-7; possibly TRBD1 for D (7 bases). The CDR3 contains 15 residues. The germline V and J ends were trimmed by 6 bases and 2 bases, with 17 bases remaining between them. Germline values: CDR1 MDHEN, CDR2 SYDVKM. The CDR3 nucleotides are TGTGCCAGCAGCCTACCCAGGGGGGCAACCTACGAGCAGTACTTC. Translation: CASSLPRGATYEQYF.